This TCR beta chain was sequenced in a study of molecular identifiers for immune sequencing clone quantification. CDR3 length equals 15 residues. With 0 bases clipped from V and 2 bases from J, the junction kept 4 bases outside the gene matches. From germline, CDR1 is LGHNA and CDR2 YSLEER. As previously described, bulk TCR libraries were made using listed TCR primers. TCRdb analysed the PCR reads with MiXCR anew, one entry per CDR3 protein. This table holds over 600,000 distinct CDR3 sequences, approximately 20% found once. As concerns this clonotype: Its antigen remains unknown.

Findings of the study overall: Beyond 20 RNA copies, clones held over 98% of effector molecules, compared with under 1% in naive cells.

The sequencing sample was made of naive CD8+ T cells from blood, with Jurkat cell RNA spiked in. Subset given: FACS-sorted CD8+CD4-CCR7+CD45RA+ naive T cells. This sequence originates from a human donor in good health. Some libraries in this study had Jurkat cell RNA spiked in. The chain is built from TRBV4-3 and TRBJ2-7, with 7 bases aligning to TRBD1. CDR3 DNA sequence: TGCGCCAGCAGCCAAGATCACAGGGGCCCCTACGAGCAGTACTTC. The encoded protein is CASSQDHRGPYEQYF.